One sample yielded the 26 T cell receptor beta chains listed below, sequenced in a study of vaccination and CD4 T cells after COVID-19 (dated by TCRdb to between 2021 and 2022). Sample treatment or condition, as interpreted from the label and publication: 10-day PBMC culture with coronavirus spike peptide pools or control peptides (ViraFEST assay). Libraries were made using PCR. Sequencing took place on an Illumina iSeq 100. DNA from cultured CD4+ T cells underwent TCR sequencing with the Oncomine TCR Beta short-read assay at the Johns Hopkins FTIC core. TCRdb reanalyzed the raw reads on its own, using fastp at Q25 for trimming and MiXCR for clone calling, and kept in-frame beta chains. Records with the same CDR3 protein are collapsed into one entry carrying the most frequent genes and DNA. In this sample the table shows tens of thousands of distinct CDR3 sequences, around two thirds of which occur a single time. The ten largest clones represent approximately 7.8% of the sample.

The antigens these receptors bind are not known. The sample consisted of CD4+ T cells from blood, cultured in vitro. These receptors were collected from a human donor who had recovered from COVID-19.

The chain joins TRBV6-4 to TRBJ2-3, with 7 nucleotides matching TRBD2. Germline V gene lookup returns CDR1 MRHNA and CDR2 SNTAGT. The CDR3 length is 15 residues. V dropped 3 bases and J dropped 1; count of bases not matched to a gene: 4. The CDR3 coding sequence is TGTGCCAGCAGTGAAGGCGGGAGCGGCACAGATACGCAGTATTTT. Protein: CASSEGGSGTDTQYF.

The J gene is TRBJ2-7, the V gene TRBV15; D perhaps matches TRBD2 (5 bases). This CDR3 has 15 amino acids. The germline V gene has CDR1 LNHNV and CDR2 YYDKDF (reference sequence). Trimming removed 0 bases at V and 6 bases at J, with 15 bases between. In nucleotides, the CDR3 is TGTGCCACCAGCAGAGATATGAGGGAGACGGGCGAGCAGTACTTC. It encodes CATSRDMRETGEQYF.

This clonotype is a singleton in its sample. The chain couples TRBV10-2 to TRBJ1-6, with D possibly being TRBD1 (5 bases). The germline V and J ends were trimmed by 7 bases and 7 bases, with 23 bases remaining between them. Germline lookup yields CDR1 WSHSY and CDR2 SAAADI. CDR3 size: 17 residues. DNA for the CDR3: TGCGCCAGCAAACTTGGGAAGGGACGGCTAATCAATTCACCCCTCCACTTT. This codes for CASKLGKGRLINSPLHF.

Concerning this clonotype: One end of the junction fails to match germline, which may point to a read error. This rearrangement joins TRBV6-5 to TRBJ2-2; D is perhaps TRBD1 or TRBD2 (6 bases each). The CDR3 has 16 residues. Germline V lookup: CDR1 MNHEY, CDR2 SVGAGI. The CDR3 loop is CASGYSQGGNTGELFF. As DNA, the CDR3 is TGTGCCAGCGGTTACTCACAGGGAGGTAACACCGGGGAGCTGTTTTTT.

This clonotype is a singleton in its sample. The J gene is TRBJ2-1, the V gene TRBV7-9, with no clear D. The CDR3 has 16 residues. V lost 4 bases and J 4 bases, leaving 17 bases between the germline ends. Germline values: CDR1 SEHNR, CDR2 FQNEAQ (reference sequence). CDR3: CASSSPHWVSYNEQFF. As DNA, the CDR3 is TGTGCCAGCAGCTCACCCCACTGGGTTTCTTACAATGAGCAGTTCTTC. The full variable domain, in which reference TRBV7-9 and TRBJ2-1 provide the parts outside the CDR3, is DTGVSQNPRHKITKRGQNVTFRCDPISEHNRLYWYRQTLGQGPEFLTYFQNEAQLEKSRLLSDRFSAERPKGSFSTLEIQRTEQGDSAMYLCASSSPHWVSYNEQFFGPGTRLTVL.

V and J are TRBV6-5 and TRBJ2-7; tentative D call: TRBD2 (5 bases). The germline V and J ends were trimmed by 2 bases and 6 bases, with 5 bases remaining between them. The CDR3 contains 11 residues. Germline V lookup: CDR1 MNHEY, CDR2 SVGAGI. As DNA, the CDR3 is TGTGCCAGCAGTTACGCGGGCGAGCAGTACTTC. Its protein is CASSYAGEQYF.

This chain uses TRBV6-5 with TRBJ2-7, with 12 bases lining up with TRBD1. Unmatched junction bases numbered 16, after V lost 3 bases and J lost 7 bases. Per the germline V gene, CDR1 is MNHEY and CDR2 is SVGAGI. This CDR3 has 18 amino acids. The CDR3 nucleotides are TGTGCCAGCAGTTATACTCTCCCGACGGGACAGGGGGCAAGGGAGCAGTACTTC. Amino acid sequence: CASSYTLPTGQGAREQYF.

This clonotype was seen more than once but under ten times. The V call is TRBV20-1, the J call TRBJ2-2; 9 bases are a match to TRBD1. V dropped 6 bases and J dropped 6; count of bases not matched to a gene: 8. The CDR3 totals 14 residues. The germline gives CDR1 DFQATT, CDR2 SNEGSKA (reference sequence). In DNA form, the CDR3 reads TGCAGTGCGGGAAGAACAGGGGGCGCCGGGGAGCTGTTTTTT. Amino acids: CSAGRTGGAGELFF.

This chain links TRBV27 with TRBJ2-7, with 9 bases fitting TRBD1. Unmatched junction bases numbered 4, after V lost 7 bases and J lost 3 bases. The CDR3 consists of 13 residues. Germline V gene data show CDR1 as MNHEY and CDR2 as SMNVEV (reference sequence). The CDR3 DNA sequence: TGTGCCAGCACCCCGACAGGGGGCTACGAGCAGTACTTC. It is translated as CASTPTGGYEQYF.

The chain has TRBV11-3 and TRBJ2-2, with D tentatively TRBD1 (5 bases). Trimming cost V 3 bases and J 1 base, with 12 bases left between them. CDR1 and CDR2 (germline): SGHNT, YENEEA. The CDR3 is made up of 16 amino acids. The CDR3 loop is CASSFQGFGNTGELFF. CDR3 DNA sequence: TGTGCCAGCAGCTTCCAGGGTTTCGGGAACACCGGGGAGCTGTTTTTT.

The chain carries TRBV12-3 or TRBV12-4 and TRBJ1-2, with D uncertain. Trimming took off 3 bases at V and 10 bases at J, with 9 bases between the two ends. The CDR3 consists of 11 residues. CDR3 protein: CASSLGGFYTF. In DNA, the CDR3 is TGTGCCAGCAGTTTGGGAGGATTCTACACCTTC.

This clonotype was observed a handful of times. This chain uses TRBV6-1 with TRBJ2-4, with 8 bases fitting TRBD1. The length of the CDR3 is 15 residues. V was pared by 4 bases and J by 5 bases, with 7 bases of the junction left unmatched. The V gene's germline CDR1 is MNHNS and CDR2 SASEGT. CDR3 DNA sequence: TGTGCCAGCAGTGCCCTCGGGGGACAGGAAAACATTCAGTACTTC. Amino acids: CASSALGGQENIQYF.

This clonotype occurred once. CDR3 in amino acids: CASSLYARGSPSEQYF. The CDR3 DNA reads as TGTGCCAGCAGTTTATATGCGCGCGGGAGTCCTAGCGAGCAGTACTTC. The V call is TRBV28, the J call TRBJ2-7; 7 positions match TRBD2. Losses at the gene ends were 1 base for V and 6 bases for J; bases not matched to a gene: 12. The CDR3 is made up of 16 amino acids. The V gene's germline CDR1 is MDHEN and CDR2 SYDVKM.

The chain employs TRBV30 and TRBJ2-5; 9 nucleotides align to TRBD2. The junction had 5 bases not matched to a gene; V was cut back by 2 bases and J by 7 bases. In germline, CDR1 is GTSNPN, CDR2 SVGIG (reference sequence). The CDR3 consists of 13 residues. The CDR3 DNA sequence: TGTGCCTGGAGTTTAGCGGGAGTTGGGACCCAGTACTTC. As protein: CAWSLAGVGTQYF.

The rearrangement uses TRBV2 and TRBJ2-1, with TRBD2 identical over 8 bases. V gave up 5 bases and J gave up 15 bases; unmatched junction bases: 3. The CDR3 is 10 residues long. The germline V gene has CDR1 SNHLY and CDR2 FYNNEI. The CDR3 nucleotides read TGTGCCAGCAGTTGGACTAGCTGGTTCTTC. The encoded protein is CASSWTSWFF.

The rearrangement links TRBV7-9 to TRBJ1-4; TRBD1 might be the D (6 bases). The CDR3 consists of 14 residues. With 5 bases removed from V and 4 bases from J, the gap between germline ends came to 11 bases. Per the germline V gene, CDR1 is SEHNR and CDR2 is FQNEAQ (reference sequence). CDR3 DNA sequence: TGTGCCAGCAGCCGTCTGGACAGTAATGAAAAACTGTTTTTT. Translation gives CASSRLDSNEKLFF.

This clonotype was detected a few times. The V and J genes are TRBV27 and TRBJ2-5; a weak D match, TRBD2 (5 bases). CDR1 is MNHEY, CDR2 SMNVEV, per germline (reference sequence). CDR3 length: 17 amino acids. V dropped 3 bases and J dropped 3 bases, with 20 bases sitting between them. The CDR3 spells CASSFRSGWQVKETQYF. DNA of the CDR3: TGTGCCAGCAGTTTTAGGTCGGGGTGGCAGGTTAAAGAGACCCAGTACTTC.

V usage is TRBV20-1 and J usage is TRBJ1-5, with 11 bases aligning to TRBD1. CDR3 length: 15 residues. The V gene's germline CDR1 is DFQATT and CDR2 SNEGSKA (reference sequence). J lost 6 bases, V lost 2 bases, and 6 bases had no gene match. This CDR3 reads CSARTGQGAGQPQHF. The CDR3 coding sequence is TGCAGTGCTAGAACCGGACAGGGGGCGGGTCAGCCCCAGCATTTT.

The gene calls are TRBV6-1 and TRBJ2-1; 7 bases are shared with TRBD2. The germline V gene has CDR1 MNHNS and CDR2 SASEGT. CDR3 length: 14 residues. V trimming: 6 bases; J trimming: 12 bases; junction bases outside the gene matches: 14. The DNA of the CDR3 is TGTGCCAGCAGGAGCGGAGGGAGGGGCTCGGGGCAGTTCTTC. It encodes CASRSGGRGSGQFF.

The table lists this clonotype with a few counts. The V call is TRBV27, the J call TRBJ1-1; D perhaps matches TRBD1 (5 bases). CDR1 MNHEY and CDR2 SMNVEV come from the germline V gene (reference sequence). V lost 5 bases and J lost 0, with 16 bases in between. The CDR3 length is 16 residues. The CDR3 region has the DNA TGTGCCAGCAGTCTCCATGGGACCGTAATGAACACTGAAGCTTTCTTT. Its translation is CASSLHGTVMNTEAFF.

J is TRBJ1-5 and V is TRBV20-1; weak D call: TRBD1 (6 bases). CDR1 and CDR2 (germline): DFQATT, SNEGSKA (reference sequence). The CDR3 has 13 amino acids. Trimming stripped 6 bases from V and 0 bases from J, with 9 bases between. DNA for the CDR3: TGCAGTGCATGGACAGTTAGCAATCAGCCCCAGCATTTT. Its protein product is CSAWTVSNQPQHF.

V and J are TRBV25-1 and TRBJ1-1; D is undetermined. Trimming pared 2 bases from V and 2 bases from J, leaving 6 bases between. The CDR3 consists of 13 residues. Germline-derived CDR1 and CDR2 are MGHDK and SYGVNS. For the CDR3, the DNA is TGTGCCAGCAGTGAAGCAAGAAACACTGAAGCTTTCTTT. Protein sequence: CASSEARNTEAFF.

This chain links TRBV6-5 with TRBJ1-2; D unclear. Germline CDR1 reads MNHEY; CDR2 reads SVGAGI. There are 14 residues in the CDR3. V was shortened by 0 bases and J by 3 bases, with 8 bases between the two germline ends. The CDR3 loop reads CASSYSSADYGYTF. The DNA for the CDR3 is TGTGCCAGCAGTTACTCGTCGGCAGACTATGGCTACACCTTC.

The chain employs TRBV7-2 and TRBJ1-2, with D perhaps matching TRBD1 (5 bases). This CDR3 has 15 residues. Germline V gives CDR1 SGHTA, CDR2 FQGNSA. The germline V and J ends were trimmed by 1 base and 13 bases, with 22 bases remaining between them. This chain's CDR3 is CASSLGDVKERKSTF. In nucleotides, the CDR3 is TGTGCCAGCAGCTTAGGGGACGTAAAAGAACGAAAAAGCACCTTC.

By sample fraction, this clonotype is medium-sized. The CDR3 region is CASSSTPTIEAFF. The CDR3 nucleotides read TGTGCCAGCAGCTCGACCCCTACCATCGAAGCTTTCTTT. The chain combines TRBV7-9 with TRBJ1-1; D is undetermined. CDR1 and CDR2 from the germline V gene are SEHNR and FQNEAQ (reference sequence). Trimming left V 4 bases short and J 8 bases short, with 14 bases between. The CDR3 consists of 13 residues. Based on the CDR3 plus reference TRBV7-9 and TRBJ1-1, the full variable domain is DTGVSQNPRHKITKRGQNVTFRCDPISEHNRLYWYRQTLGQGPEFLTYFQNEAQLEKSRLLSDRFSAERPKGSFSTLEIQRTEQGDSAMYLCASSSTPTIEAFFGQGTRLTVV.

This clonotype was picked up a small number of times. V usage is TRBV6-2 or TRBV6-3 and J usage is TRBJ1-1; the D gene is possibly TRBD1 (6 bases). Germline CDR1 and CDR2: MNHEY and SVGEGT. V lost 8 bases and J 10 bases, leaving 14 bases between the germline ends. The length of the CDR3 is 11 residues. The CDR3 sequence: CASGPPGAAFF. The CDR3 DNA reads TGTGCCAGCGGACCTCCGGGGGCAGCTTTCTTT.